The present entry profiles one TCR beta chain with its context. Mismatch with germline at one junction end may stem from a read error. The CDR3 totals 15 residues. From germline, CDR1 is KGHDR and CDR2 SFDVKD. Semi-nested PCR with Nested Universal Primer A followed constant-region reverse priming of full-length variable regions. TCRdb processed the 5' RACE reads anew with MiXCR; each CDR3 protein has one entry. This table holds 50,000 to 80,000 distinct CDR3 sequences, under 25% found once. This sequence joins TRBV24-1 and TRBJ2-5, with D tentatively TRBD2 (6 bases). The sequencing input was memory CD4+ T cells sorted from a lymph node. The subset here: memory CD4+ T cells, CD4+CD45RO+CD25-. This clonotype originated in a female donor with breast cancer. CDR3 in amino acids: CATSRAGRSQETQYF. As DNA, the CDR3 is TGTGCCACCAGCCGGGCGGGGAGGTCCCAAGAGACCCAGTACTTT.